This T cell receptor (beta chain) was identified during a study of T cells in Graves' hyperthyroidism and ophthalmopathy. The CDR3 consists of 18 residues. The J segment lost 2 bases and the V segment lost 3 bases, leaving 12 bases of the junction unmatched. CDR1 and CDR2 from the germline V gene are LNHDA and SQIVND (reference sequence). As for this clonotype: The antigen remains undetermined.

Amplification targeted TCR beta CDR3 regions from RNA transcripts. HTBI primers were used for first-round RT-PCR of the TCR CDR3. Using its own MiXCR run on the multiplex PCR reads, TCRdb lists one record per CDR3 protein. This sample has about 640,000 distinct CDR3 sequences, with 45% found just once. Findings of the study overall: It was a median around seven months before onset that the model predicted ophthalmopathy. Most thyroid clonotypes that were expanded above 0.001 also turned up in blood. Stable hyperthyroidism was told apart from ophthalmopathy by a model built on 13 V-J features.

In making diagnoses, clinical symptoms, serum thyroxine and TRAb, thyroid ultrasound and orbital computed tomography were all used. The sequenced sample was peripheral blood or thyroid tissue (not recorded which). The gene calls are TRBV19 and TRBJ2-5; 10 nucleotides line up with TRBD2. The receptor was derived from an adult man with Graves' disease, either hyperthyroidism or ophthalmopathy (not recorded which). The CDR3 DNA reads TGTGCCAGTAGTATTATACCTCGAATAGCGGGGGGACAAGAGACCCAGTACTTC. Translated, it gives CASSIIPRIAGGQETQYF. Full variable domain (missing parts from reference TRBV19 and TRBJ2-5): DGGITQSPKYLFRKEGQNVTLSCEQNLNHDAMYWYRQDPGQGLRLIYYSQIVNDFQKGDIAEGYSVSREKKESFPLTVTSAQKNPTAFYLCASSIIPRIAGGQETQYFGPGTRLLVL.